This TCR beta chain was recovered during a study of immune characterization of retroperitoneal liposarcoma. TCRdb analysed the PCR reads with MiXCR anew, one entry per CDR3 protein. The sample carries over 8,000 distinct CDR3 sequences, around 30% recorded once. This CDR3 is built from 14 residues. The V gene lost 3 bases and the J gene lost 4 bases, with 11 bases spanning the gap. The germline gives CDR1 KGHDR, CDR2 SFDVKD. This clonotype was picked up a small number of times. Specimen: tumor tissue. The clonotype comes from a female donor with retroperitoneal liposarcoma. The genes are TRBV24-1 and TRBJ2-5; D gene unclear. In nucleotides, the CDR3 is TGTGCCACCAGTGATAGAGGAGTTCGAGAGACCCAGTACTTC. Its protein is CATSDRGVRETQYF.